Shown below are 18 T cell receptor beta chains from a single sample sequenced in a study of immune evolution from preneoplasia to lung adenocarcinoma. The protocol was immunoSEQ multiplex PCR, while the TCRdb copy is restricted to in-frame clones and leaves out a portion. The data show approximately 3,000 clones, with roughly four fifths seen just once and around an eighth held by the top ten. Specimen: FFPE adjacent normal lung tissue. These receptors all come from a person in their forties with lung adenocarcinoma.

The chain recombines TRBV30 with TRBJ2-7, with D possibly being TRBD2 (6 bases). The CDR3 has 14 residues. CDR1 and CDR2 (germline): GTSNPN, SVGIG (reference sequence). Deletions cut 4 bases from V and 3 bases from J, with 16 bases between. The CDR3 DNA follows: TGTGCCTGGATGGATACGGGAGCTTTCTACGAGCAGTACTTC. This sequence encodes CAWMDTGAFYEQYF.

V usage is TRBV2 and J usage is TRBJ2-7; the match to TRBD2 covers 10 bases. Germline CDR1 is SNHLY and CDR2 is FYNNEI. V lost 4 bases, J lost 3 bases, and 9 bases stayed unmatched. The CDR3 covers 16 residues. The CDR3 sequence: CASSVSLAGINYEQYF. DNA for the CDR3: TGTGCCAGCAGTGTATCACTAGCGGGAATAAACTACGAGCAGTACTTC.

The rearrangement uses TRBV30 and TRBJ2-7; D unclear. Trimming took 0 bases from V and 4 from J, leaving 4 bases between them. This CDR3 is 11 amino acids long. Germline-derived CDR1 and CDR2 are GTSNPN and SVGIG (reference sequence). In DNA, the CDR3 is TGTGCCTGGAGTGTAAGATACGAGCAGTACTTC. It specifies CAWSVRYEQYF.

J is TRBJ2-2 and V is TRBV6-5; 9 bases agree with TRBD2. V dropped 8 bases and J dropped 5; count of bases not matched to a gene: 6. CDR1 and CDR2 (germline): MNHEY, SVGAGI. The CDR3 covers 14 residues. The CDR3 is CASRGGASTGELFF. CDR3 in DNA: TGTGCCAGCCGCGGGGGGGCCAGTACCGGGGAGCTGTTTTTT.

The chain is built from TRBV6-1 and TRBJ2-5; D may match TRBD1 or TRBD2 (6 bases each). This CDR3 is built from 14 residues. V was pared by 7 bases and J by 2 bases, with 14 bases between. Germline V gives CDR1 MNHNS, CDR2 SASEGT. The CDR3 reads CASMVGGQQETQYF. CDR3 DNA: TGTGCCAGCATGGTGGGGGGACAACAAGAGACCCAGTACTTC.

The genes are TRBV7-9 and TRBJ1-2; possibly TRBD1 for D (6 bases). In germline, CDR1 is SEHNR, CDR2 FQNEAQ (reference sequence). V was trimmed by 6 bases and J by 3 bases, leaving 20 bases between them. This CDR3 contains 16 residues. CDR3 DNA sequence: TGTGCCAGCAGGCGGGACACAATAGCGGCTGACTATGGCTACACCTTC. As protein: CASRRDTIAADYGYTF.

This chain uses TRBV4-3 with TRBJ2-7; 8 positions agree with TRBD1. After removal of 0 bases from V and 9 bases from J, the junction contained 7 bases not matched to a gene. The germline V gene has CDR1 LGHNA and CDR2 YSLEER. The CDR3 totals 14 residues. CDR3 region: CASSQDWGQDGQYF. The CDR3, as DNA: TGCGCCAGCAGCCAAGATTGGGGACAGGACGGGCAGTACTTC.

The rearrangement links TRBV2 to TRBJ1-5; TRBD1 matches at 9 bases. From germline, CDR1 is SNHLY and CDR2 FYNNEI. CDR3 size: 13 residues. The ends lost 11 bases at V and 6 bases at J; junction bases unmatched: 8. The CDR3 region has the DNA TGTGCCTCCGGGACAGGGCTCTTTCAGCCCCAGCATTTT. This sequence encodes CASGTGLFQPQHF.

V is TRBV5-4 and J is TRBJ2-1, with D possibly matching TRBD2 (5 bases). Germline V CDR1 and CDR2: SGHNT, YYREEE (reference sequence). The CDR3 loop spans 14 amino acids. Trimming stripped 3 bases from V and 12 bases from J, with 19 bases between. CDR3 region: CASSSGSSGRWQFF. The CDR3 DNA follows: TGTGCCAGCAGCTCGGGATCGTCGGGTCGGTGGCAGTTCTTC. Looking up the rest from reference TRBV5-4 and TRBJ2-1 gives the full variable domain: ETGVTQSPTHLIKTRGQQVTLRCSSQSGHNTVSWYQQALGQGPQFIFQYYREEENGRGNFPPRFSGLQFPNYSSELNVNALELDDSALYLCASSSGSSGRWQFFGPGTRLTVL.

The CDR3 coding sequence is TGTGCCAGCAGCTTATATACTACTATCTCGGACTATGGCTACACCTTC. Amino acid sequence: CASSLYTTISDYGYTF. The chain links TRBV7-2 to TRBJ1-2; D uncertain. Germline V gives CDR1 SGHTA, CDR2 FQGNSA. The CDR3 extends over 16 amino acids. Trimming removed 2 bases from V and 3 bases from J, with 16 bases in between.

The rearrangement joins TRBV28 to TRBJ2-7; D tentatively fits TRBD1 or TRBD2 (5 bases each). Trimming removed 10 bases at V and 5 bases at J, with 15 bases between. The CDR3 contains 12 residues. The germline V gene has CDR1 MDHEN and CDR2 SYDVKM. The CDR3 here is CATSLSGHEQYF. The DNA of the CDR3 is TGTGCCACCTCCTTGTCGGGGCACGAGCAGTACTTC.

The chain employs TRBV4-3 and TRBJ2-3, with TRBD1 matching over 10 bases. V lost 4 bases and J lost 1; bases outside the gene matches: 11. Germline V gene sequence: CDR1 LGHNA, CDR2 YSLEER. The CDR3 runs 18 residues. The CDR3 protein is CASSLTGGTASGTDTQYF. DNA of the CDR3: TGCGCCAGCAGCCTGACAGGGGGCACGGCTAGCGGCACAGATACGCAGTATTTT.

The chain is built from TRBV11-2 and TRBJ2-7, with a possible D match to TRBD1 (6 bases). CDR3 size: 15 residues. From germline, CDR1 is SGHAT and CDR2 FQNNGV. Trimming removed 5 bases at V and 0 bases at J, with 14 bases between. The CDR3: CASSRGAGASYEQYF. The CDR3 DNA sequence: TGTGCCAGCAGCCGGGGAGCAGGGGCCTCCTACGAGCAGTACTTC. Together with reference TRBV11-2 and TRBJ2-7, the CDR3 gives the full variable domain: EAGVAQSPRYKIIEKRQSVAFWCNPISGHATLYWYQQILGQGPKLLIQFQNNGVVDDSQLPKDRFSAERLKGVDSTLKIQPAKLEDSAVYLCASSRGAGASYEQYFGPGTRLTVT.

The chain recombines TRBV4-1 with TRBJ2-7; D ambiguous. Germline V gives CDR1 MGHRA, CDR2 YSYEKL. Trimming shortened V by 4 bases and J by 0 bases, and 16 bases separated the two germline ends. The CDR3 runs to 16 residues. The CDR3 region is CASSPDDRSASYEQYF. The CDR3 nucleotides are TGCGCCAGCAGCCCGGATGACCGTTCGGCCTCCTACGAGCAGTACTTC.

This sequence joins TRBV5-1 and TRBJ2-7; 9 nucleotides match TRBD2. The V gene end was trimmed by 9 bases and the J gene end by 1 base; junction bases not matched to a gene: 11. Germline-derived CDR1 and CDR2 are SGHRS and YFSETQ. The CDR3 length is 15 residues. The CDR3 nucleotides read TGCGCCACTACGGGAGCGGGGGGTAAGTCCTACGAGCAGTACTTC. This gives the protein CATTGAGGKSYEQYF.

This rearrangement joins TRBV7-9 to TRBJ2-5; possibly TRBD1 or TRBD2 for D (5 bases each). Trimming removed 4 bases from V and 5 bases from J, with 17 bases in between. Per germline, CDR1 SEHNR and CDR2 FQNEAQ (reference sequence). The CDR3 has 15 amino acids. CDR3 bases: TGTGCCAGCAGCTCCTCCGAGTGGGGGTTGGAGACCCAGTACTTC. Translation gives CASSSSEWGLETQYF.

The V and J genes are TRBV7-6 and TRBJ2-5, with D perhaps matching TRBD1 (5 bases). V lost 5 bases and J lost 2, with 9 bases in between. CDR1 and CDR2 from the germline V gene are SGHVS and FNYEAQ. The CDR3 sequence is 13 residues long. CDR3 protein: CASSRGRQETQYF. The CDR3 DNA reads TGTGCCAGCAGCAGGGGCCGGCAAGAGACCCAGTACTTC.

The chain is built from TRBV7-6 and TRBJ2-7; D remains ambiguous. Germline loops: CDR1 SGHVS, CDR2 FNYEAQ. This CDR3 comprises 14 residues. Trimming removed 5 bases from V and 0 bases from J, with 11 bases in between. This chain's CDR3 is CASSQRQGSYEQYF. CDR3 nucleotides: TGTGCCAGCAGCCAACGACAAGGCTCCTACGAGCAGTACTTC.